This T cell receptor (beta chain) was documented in a study of blood T cell repertoires in COVID-19. At the level of the study: COVID-19 samples, acute and convalescent, were from the United States, Italy and Spain. From T cells, B-cell-depleted T cells, or PBMCs came the material, which was cDNA or gDNA.

Authors' data handling: Researchers report that nucleated cell counts were estimated from reference gene primer amplification. Repertoires were generated with immunoSEQ multiplex PCR, while TCRdb's copy carries only in-frame clones and drops some. D and trimming come from the DNA, and the V and J calls and clone size come from that table. The profile shows about 190,000 clones, around 80% of them singletons. Followed over time, Seattle patients had been enrolled while infection was active. Per the germline V gene, CDR1 is MNHEY and CDR2 is SVGAGI. V was trimmed by 2 bases and J by 4 bases, leaving 12 bases between them. This CDR3 comprises 15 residues.

The TCR originated in an elderly woman with COVID-19, enrolled during active disease. The chain has TRBV6-5 and TRBJ1-5; a weak D match, TRBD1 (5 bases). Sequencing used peripheral blood. CDR3 amino acids: CASSYRAGINQPQHF. CDR3 coding DNA: TGTGCCAGCAGTTACCGGGCAGGGATAAATCAGCCCCAGCATTTT.